The 24 T cell receptor beta chains below come from one sample, sequenced in a study of CD8+ T cells in alopecia areata. Extracted RNA was reverse transcribed, and the resulting cDNA served as sequencing template. Assay: immunoSEQ multiplex PCR; the TCRdb copy retains only in-frame clones and omits some. Recorded here are roughly 3,000 clones, with no singletons, and the ten leading clones hold 40% to 50%. The sequenced sample consisted of lesional skin. The receptors were gathered from a C3H/HeJ mouse with alopecia areata. The strain bears MHC haplotype H2-k.

This clone was detected ten times or more. Gene names are the mouse ones. The CDR3 bases that were read are TGTGCCAGCGGTGATGTGGGGGGTCTCTATGCT. This gives the protein CASGDVGGLYA. The entire CDR3 is CASGDVGGLYAEQFF. The chain has TRBV13-2 and TRBJ2-1; 7 bases align to TRBD2. The read is 4 residues too short to cover the CDR3 end, so that end is filled in from the germline J gene. The germline gives CDR1 NNHNN, CDR2 SYGAGS (reference sequence). J gave up 3 bases and V 0 bases, and 3 bases lay outside the gene matches. The CDR3 runs to 15 residues.

This clone was seen at least ten times. At residue 12, the TCRdb amino acid sequence and the translated nucleotide sequence differ, so the protein here is the DNA translation. Genes and germline come from the mouse. The read is 3 residues too short to cover the CDR3 end, so that end is filled in from the germline J gene. This chain links TRBV13-1 with TRBJ1-3; D may be TRBD1 (5 bases). Germline assignment: CDR1 NSHNY and CDR2 SYGAGN. The CDR3 has 15 residues. The V gene lost 2 bases and the J gene lost 0 bases, with 9 bases spanning the gap. This chain's CDR3 is CASSEWGFSGNTLYF. Partial CDR3 DNA: TGTGCCAGCAGTGAATGGGGGTTTTCTGGAAATACG.

This clone has ten or more counts. The gene names here belong to mouse. The read finishes 4 residues shy of the CDR3 end, and the germline J gene is used to complete it. The chain is built from TRBV19 and TRBJ2-7; tentative D call: TRBD1 (6 bases). This CDR3 spans 14 amino acids. Trimming removed 1 base from V and 2 bases from J, with 10 bases in between. Germline V gene data show CDR1 as FNHDT and CDR2 as SITEND (reference sequence). CDR3 in amino acids: CASSIWDITYEQYF. The part of the CDR3 DNA that was read is TGTGCCAGCAGTATATGGGACATAACCTAT.

This clone appeared many times. Any gene name here is a mouse gene name. The CDR3 goes on 4 residues after the read ends, and that part is filled in from the germline J gene. The genes are TRBV1 and TRBJ2-5; 10 bases are shared with TRBD2. The CDR3 sequence is 14 residues long. The V segment lost 6 bases and the J segment 3 bases; nucleotides outside the gene matches: 3. From germline, CDR1 is NSQYPW and CDR2 LRSPGD (reference sequence). The CDR3: CTCRRLGGQDTQYF. The sequenced part of the CDR3 DNA is TGCACCTGCAGGCGACTGGGGGGTCAAGAC.

In this sample, this clone turned up many times. Mouse gene names apply. This same CDR3 is encoded by further DNA sequences in the sample. The CDR3 sequence: CAWSLDRSNSDYTF. The sequenced CDR3 bases are TGTGCCTGGAGTCTAGACAGATCAAACTCC. The chain carries TRBV31 and TRBJ1-2, with D tentatively TRBD1 (5 bases). The sequenced fragment ends 4 residues before the CDR3 boundary, so the rest is inferred from the germline J gene. This CDR3 spans 14 amino acids. V dropped 0 bases and J dropped 0 bases, with 8 bases sitting between them. The germline V gene has CDR1 GKSSPN and CDR2 SITVG.

By share, this clone ranks as medium-sized (0.01 to 0.1%). Gene names are mouse gene names. The read halts 4 residues ahead of the CDR3 end, with the missing end drawn from the germline J gene. This chain joins TRBV13-3 and TRBJ2-2, with D unresolved. The CDR3 has 14 amino acids. V gave up 1 base and J gave up 2 bases, with 6 bases separating them. Germline CDR1 is NNHDY and CDR2 is SYVADS. The CDR3 loop reads CASSDSQNTGQLYF. The CDR3 bases that were read are TGTGCCAGCAGTGATTCCCAGAACACCGGG.

This clone was seen ten or more times. Gene names are mouse gene names. The read ends 4 residues early relative to the CDR3; the germline J gene fills the gap. The chain is built from TRBV13-2 and TRBJ2-1; D possibly corresponds to TRBD1 (5 bases). The CDR3 extends over 13 amino acids. V dropped 10 bases and J dropped 0 bases, with 11 bases sitting between them. Per germline, CDR1 NNHNN and CDR2 SYGAGS (reference sequence). Here the CDR3 reads CAVDSYNYAEQFF. The part of the CDR3 DNA that was read is TGTGCCGTCGACAGCTATAACTATGCT.

This clone turned up a few times. Gene names refer to mouse genes. CDR3 DNA (partial): TGTGCCAGCAGCGGACAGGGGGCGCAAGAC. Residues: CASSGQGAQD. The whole CDR3 sequence reads CASSGQGAQDTQYF. The chain couples TRBV5 to TRBJ2-5, with 11 positions matching TRBD1. The CDR3 end falls 4 residues outside the read, so it is completed with the germline J gene. After removal of 5 bases from V and 3 bases from J, the junction contained 1 base not matched to a gene. The germline V gene encodes CDR1 LGHNA and CDR2 YNLKQL (reference sequence). The CDR3 sequence is 14 residues long.

This clone was found many times. Genes here carry mouse names. The sequence runs out 4 residues before the end of the CDR3; the remainder is reconstructed from the germline J gene. The chain carries TRBV19 and TRBJ1-2, with 9 bases fitting TRBD1. The CDR3 has 14 residues. V lost 5 bases, J lost 2 bases, and 4 bases stayed unmatched. The germline V gene encodes CDR1 FNHDT and CDR2 SITEND (reference sequence). The part of the CDR3 DNA that was read is TGTGCCAGCAGAAGGGACAGGGCGAACTCC. Residues: CASRRDRANS. The full CDR3 reads CASRRDRANSDYTF.

This clone is categorized as medium-sized. Gene names refer to mouse genes. The read comes to an end 4 residues before the CDR3 does, leaving the germline J gene to fill in the end. The chain joins TRBV1 to TRBJ2-1; D not certain. Trimming cost V 2 bases and J 4 bases, with 6 bases left between them. The germline CDR1 and CDR2 sequences are NSQYPW and LRSPGD (reference sequence). The CDR3 loop spans 13 amino acids. CDR3: CTCSAMGYAEQFF. The sequenced CDR3 bases are TGCACCTGCAGTGCAATGGGTTATGCT.

This clone turned up a few times. A read error is the likely source, as a far larger clone sits one nucleotide away. Genes and germline are mouse. The read ends 4 residues early relative to the CDR3; the germline J gene fills the gap. This sample includes further DNA sequences coding for the same CDR3. The chain couples TRBV13-3 to TRBJ1-2; D ambiguous. CDR1 and CDR2 (germline): NNHDY, SYVADS. This CDR3 has 12 residues. The germline V and J ends were trimmed by 4 bases and 1 base, with 5 bases remaining between them. The sequenced CDR3 bases are TGTGCCAGCAGTCCCAAAAACTCC. Translation: CASSPKNS. The CDR3 in its entirety is CASSPKNSDYTF.

About this clone: Genes here carry mouse names. The CDR3 goes on 4 residues after the read ends, and that part is filled in from the germline J gene. V is TRBV1 and J is TRBJ2-4; 11 bases are shared with TRBD2. The germline V gene has CDR1 NSQYPW and CDR2 LRSPGD (reference sequence). This CDR3 has 18 amino acids. J was trimmed by 0 bases and V by 1 base; bases with no gene match: 6. CDR3 in amino acids: CTCSAGRDWGLSQNTLYF. Incomplete CDR3 DNA: TGCACCTGCAGTGCAGGCCGGGACTGGGGGCTTAGTCAAAAC. Together with reference TRBV1 and TRBJ2-4, the CDR3 gives the full variable domain: VTLLEQNPRWRLVPRGQAVNLRCILKNSQYPWMSWYQQDLQKQLQWLFTLRSPGDKEVKSLPGADYLATRVTDTELRLQVANMSQGRTLYCTCSAGRDWGLSQNTLYFGAGTRLSVL.

This clone has at least ten counts. Here the gene names and germline are mouse. With the read ending 4 residues before the CDR3 end, the germline J gene is used to fill in that end. This chain links TRBV14 with TRBJ2-1; 11 bases match TRBD2. Germline V gene lookup returns CDR1 SGHDT and CDR2 FRDEAV. There are 17 residues in the CDR3. Unmatched junction bases numbered 7, after V lost 5 bases and J lost 0 bases. The CDR3 sequence: CASSPGTGGPNYAEQFF. CDR3 bases read: TGTGCCAGCAGCCCCGGGACTGGGGGTCCTAACTATGCT.

This clone has ten or more counts. The gene names given are mouse names. CDR3 bases read: TGCACCTGCAGTGCAGGGACAGGGTAT. This translates into CTCSAGTGY. From start to end, the CDR3 is CTCSAGTGYEQYF. J is TRBJ2-7 and V is TRBV1; 8 bases fit TRBD1. The read halts 4 residues ahead of the CDR3 end, with the missing end drawn from the germline J gene. Per the germline V gene, CDR1 is NSQYPW and CDR2 is LRSPGD (reference sequence). This CDR3 has 13 amino acids.

This clone occurred many times. With only one base between it and a far larger clone, this is likely a read error. Gene names are mouse gene names. The CDR3 is cut off 4 residues early in the read; its end comes from the germline J gene. V usage is TRBV31 and J usage is TRBJ1-2, with unresolved D. The CDR3 runs 13 residues. V lost 2 bases to trimming and J lost 2 bases, with 9 bases between them. Germline assignment: CDR1 GKSSPN and CDR2 SITVG. The CDR3 protein is CAWSVSVNSDYTF. The sequenced CDR3 bases are TGTGCCTGGAGTGTCAGCGTCAACTCC.

This clone was found many times. Any gene name here is a mouse gene name. The missing CDR3 end, 4 residues past where the read stops, is filled in from the germline J gene. The chain uses TRBV29 and TRBJ2-7; 10 positions agree with TRBD1. Germline V gives CDR1 MSHET, CDR2 SYDVDS. V was pared by 6 bases and J by 0 bases, with 5 bases of the junction left unmatched. This CDR3 has 15 residues. CDR3 residues: CASRTGQGSSYEQYF. The covered CDR3 bases are TGTGCTAGCAGAACGGGACAGGGGAGCTCCTAT.

This clone has at least ten counts. Any gene name here is a mouse gene name. From the germline J gene comes the end of the CDR3, since the read stops 4 residues before it. The gene calls are TRBV31 and TRBJ2-7, with 7 bases that match TRBD2. From germline, CDR1 is GKSSPN and CDR2 SITVG. V was pared by 0 bases and J by 3 bases, with 2 bases of the junction left unmatched. This CDR3 spans 13 amino acids. This CDR3 is CAWSLTGDYEQYF. The sequenced part of the CDR3 DNA is TGTGCCTGGAGTCTAACTGGGGACTAT. Combining the CDR3 with reference TRBV31 and TRBJ2-7 gives the whole variable domain AQTIHQWPVAEIKAVGSPLSLGCTIKGKSSPNLYWYWQATGGTLQQLFYSITVGQVESVVQLNLSASRPKDDQFILSTEKLLLSHSGFYLCAWSLTGDYEQYFGPGTRLTVL.

This clone was observed at least ten times. The gene names given are mouse names. The covered CDR3 bases are TGTGCCAGCAGTGGACAGGGGAACTCC. Translating it yields CASSGQGNS. The whole CDR3 protein reads CASSGQGNSDYTF. The gene calls are TRBV13-3 and TRBJ1-2; 8 bases line up with TRBD1. The CDR3 extends 4 residues past the end of the read, so its final part is completed from the germline J gene. The CDR3 extends over 13 amino acids. Germline CDR1 and CDR2: NNHDY and SYVADS. V shed 3 bases and J 2 bases; nucleotides not matched to a gene: 0.

Comment on this clone: Mouse names are used for the genes. The CDR3 is cut off 4 residues early in the read; its end comes from the germline J gene. The chain uses TRBV13-1 and TRBJ1-4, with TRBD1 matching over 9 bases. CDR1 is NSHNY, CDR2 SYGAGN, per germline. This CDR3 is 15 amino acids long. After removal of 0 bases from V and 5 bases from J, the junction contained 2 bases not matched to a gene. The CDR3: CASSDGGTGNERLFF. CDR3 DNA, as far as it was read: TGTGCCAGCAGTGATGGGGGGACAGGGAACGAA.

The table lists this clone with many counts. Genes here carry mouse names. The DNA ends 4 residues before the CDR3 does, and the rest of the CDR3 is filled in from the germline J gene. The J gene is TRBJ1-1, the V gene TRBV5; the D gene is possibly TRBD1 (6 bases). This CDR3 is 16 amino acids long. Per germline, CDR1 LGHNA and CDR2 YNLKQL (reference sequence). Deletions cut 0 bases from V and 3 bases from J, with 14 bases between. CDR3 sequence reads: CASSQDGQGRDTEVFF. The CDR3 bases that were read are TGTGCCAGCAGCCAAGATGGGCAGGGGAGGGACACA.

This clone has a count of ten or more. The DNA translation disagrees with the TCRdb protein at residue 15, so the protein in this description comes from the DNA. Gene names refer to mouse genes. The read finishes 3 residues shy of the CDR3 end, and the germline J gene is used to complete it. This rearrangement joins TRBV13-2 to TRBJ1-3; 7 bases are shared with TRBD1. Germline-derived CDR1 and CDR2 are NNHNN and SYGAGS (reference sequence). After removal of 3 bases from V and 0 bases from J, the junction contained 12 bases not matched to a gene. The CDR3 consists of 18 residues. The CDR3 protein is CASGVRDRISYSGNTLYF. The sequenced part of the CDR3 DNA is TGTGCCAGCGGTGTCCGGGACAGAATATCTTATTCTGGAAATACG.

This clone was seen more than once but under ten times. These gene names are mouse names. Read coverage stops 4 residues before the CDR3 terminus; the germline J gene supplies the remainder. The rearrangement links TRBV19 to TRBJ1-4; maybe TRBD1 (5 bases). This CDR3 contains 14 residues. Trimming pared 5 bases from V and 0 bases from J, leaving 8 bases between. CDR1 FNHDT and CDR2 SITEND come from the germline V gene (reference sequence). The DNA read from the CDR3 is TGTGCCAGCAGCCCGACAGTTTCCAACGAA. As protein: CASSPTVSNE. In full, the CDR3 reads CASSPTVSNERLFF.

This clone was seen many times. The listed genes are named as in mouse. The read terminates 4 residues before the CDR3 end, so the remaining end is supplied by the germline J gene. V gene TRBV5 combines with J gene TRBJ2-1; TRBD2 matches 7 bases. The CDR3 is 15 residues long. The germline V gene has CDR1 LGHNA and CDR2 YNLKQL (reference sequence). V lost 4 bases, J lost 1 base, and 4 bases stayed unmatched. The CDR3 DNA, read in part, is TGTGCCAGCAGCCCTTACTGGGGAAACTATGCT. Amino acid sequence: CASSPYWGNYA. The CDR3 in full is CASSPYWGNYAEQFF.

This clone was detected only a few times. Each gene name is a mouse one. With the read ending 4 residues before the CDR3 end, the germline J gene is used to fill in that end. The rearrangement joins TRBV19 to TRBJ2-2; 8 positions match TRBD2. Germline loops: CDR1 FNHDT, CDR2 SITEND (reference sequence). The CDR3 length is 14 residues. The CDR3 spells CASSIWGGPGQLYF. CDR3 DNA, as far as it was read: TGTGCCAGCAGTATTTGGGGGGGGCCAGGG.